The 13 T cell receptor beta chains listed next were all sequenced from one sample in a study of CD8+ T cells in alopecia areata. Extracted RNA was reverse transcribed, and the resulting cDNA served as sequencing template. The protocol was immunoSEQ multiplex PCR, while the TCRdb copy is restricted to in-frame clones and leaves out a portion. The sample has about 150,000 clones, 75% to 90% seen once. The specimen was CD8+ T cells sorted from blood, collected at week 0. The receptor set was obtained from a human donor with alopecia areata.

This chain joins TRBV6-1 and TRBJ2-3; 7 bases agree with TRBD1. J lost 2 bases, V lost 8 bases, and 7 bases had no gene match. CDR1 is MNHNS and CDR2 is SASEGT in the germline V gene. This CDR3 region has 14 residues. The CDR3 reads CASLGQTYTDTQYF. CDR3 sequence (DNA): TGTGCCAGCTTGGGACAGACATACACAGATACGCAGTATTTT.

The chain couples TRBV7-6 to TRBJ2-7; D uncertain. CDR1 is SGHVS, CDR2 FNYEAQ, per germline. This CDR3 has 14 amino acids. V was cut by 5 bases and J by 0 bases, with 11 bases left in between. The CDR3 spells CASSPLLNSYEQYF. For the CDR3, the DNA is TGTGCCAGCAGCCCATTACTCAACTCCTACGAGCAGTACTTC.

The genes are TRBV15 and TRBJ2-1; D is ambiguous. Germline-derived CDR1 and CDR2 are LNHNV and YYDKDF (reference sequence). V dropped 0 bases and J dropped 10 bases, with 10 bases sitting between them. The CDR3 totals 13 residues. CDR3 sequence reads: CATSRDDRGEQFF. The CDR3 nucleotides are TGTGCCACCAGCAGAGATGACCGTGGGGAGCAGTTCTTC.

Concerning this clone: At one of its ends the junction is not consistent with the germline gene, which may arise from a read error. The chain links TRBV7-7 to TRBJ2-2; D perhaps matches TRBD1 (5 bases). The CDR3 runs 15 residues. Germline V gene sequence: CDR1 SSHAT, CDR2 FNYEAQ (reference sequence). The CDR3 DNA follows: TGTGCTAGCAGCGATCCTTATAGGGGCACCGGGGAGCTGTTTTTT. It encodes CASSDPYRGTGELFF.

The genes are TRBV13 and TRBJ2-2; 9 bases are a match to TRBD1. V dropped 4 bases and J dropped 4; count of bases not matched to a gene: 7. Looked up from germline, CDR1 is PRHDT and CDR2 is FYEKMQ (reference sequence). The CDR3 consists of 16 residues. This chain's CDR3 is CASSSPGTGSTGELFF. In DNA, the CDR3 is TGTGCCAGCAGCTCGCCCGGGACAGGGTCCACCGGGGAGCTGTTTTTT. Full variable domain (missing parts from reference TRBV13 and TRBJ2-2): AAGVIQSPRHLIKEKRETATLKCYPIPRHDTVYWYQQGPGQDPQFLISFYEKMQSDKGSIPDRFSAQQFSDYHSELNMSSLELGDSALYFCASSSPGTGSTGELFFGEGSRLTVL.

This sequence joins TRBV14 and TRBJ2-1; 7 bases map to TRBD1. J was trimmed by 0 bases and V by 0 bases; bases with no gene match: 2. Germline V lookup: CDR1 SGHDN, CDR2 FVKESK. The CDR3 consists of 16 residues. In nucleotides, the CDR3 is TGTGCCAGCAGCCAAGACAGGGGGAGCTCCTACAATGAGCAGTTCTTC. Protein product: CASSQDRGSSYNEQFF. The full variable domain, in which reference TRBV14 and TRBJ2-1 provide the parts outside the CDR3, is EAGVTQFPSHSVIEKGQTVTLRCDPISGHDNLYWYRRVMGKEIKFLLHFVKESKQDESGMPNNRFLAERTGGTYSTLKVQPAELEDSGVYFCASSQDRGSSYNEQFFGPGTRLTVL.

To note about this clone: This sample also contains other DNA sequences that code for the same CDR3. The J gene is TRBJ2-3, the V gene TRBV9, with 14 bases identical to TRBD2. Germline values: CDR1 SGDLS, CDR2 YYNGEE. With 1 base clipped from V and 3 bases from J, the junction kept 1 base outside the gene matches. This CDR3 region has 16 residues. The CDR3 here is CASSVRTSGGTDTQYF. In DNA, the CDR3 is TGTGCCAGCAGCGTACGGACTAGCGGGGGGACAGATACGCAGTATTTT.

The chain employs TRBV25-1 and TRBJ2-7, with 7 bases lining up with TRBD1. V lost 6 bases, J lost 7 bases, and 15 bases stayed unmatched. The CDR3 sequence is 15 residues long. CDR1 is MGHDK and CDR2 is SYGVNS in the germline V gene. The CDR3 is CASSPPWTGNLEQYF. CDR3 bases: TGTGCCAGCAGCCCCCCTTGGACAGGTAACTTGGAGCAGTACTTC.

The rearrangement uses TRBV14 and TRBJ1-2, with 8 bases that match TRBD1. The CDR3 sequence is 16 residues long. Germline V gene lookup returns CDR1 SGHDN and CDR2 FVKESK. V shed 1 base, J shed 8 bases, and the junction held 12 bases outside the gene matches. The CDR3 spells CASSQVPGQDLAGYTF. In DNA, the CDR3 is TGTGCCAGCAGCCAAGTCCCGGGACAGGATCTAGCAGGCTACACCTTC.

This rearrangement joins TRBV7-9 to TRBJ2-7, with a tentative D call TRBD1 (6 bases). The CDR3 has 14 amino acids. The V end lost 4 bases, the J end lost 3 bases, and 13 bases lay between the germline ends. Germline V gene lookup returns CDR1 SEHNR and CDR2 FQNEAQ (reference sequence). CDR3 amino acids: CASSSETGSYEQYF. The CDR3 DNA follows: TGTGCCAGCAGCTCGGAAACAGGGAGCTACGAGCAGTACTTC.

This clone has only one observation. The V call is TRBV7-9, the J call TRBJ1-1; 9 bases fit TRBD1. Germline loops: CDR1 SEHNR, CDR2 FQNEAQ (reference sequence). CDR3 length equals 15 residues. With V trimmed by 7 bases and J by 0 bases, 6 bases remained unmatched. DNA of the CDR3: TGTGCCAGCACCCTCGGACAGGGGCTGAACACTGAAGCTTTCTTT. This encodes CASTLGQGLNTEAFF.

The genes are TRBV2 and TRBJ2-5, with D possibly being TRBD2 (6 bases). Germline values: CDR1 SNHLY, CDR2 FYNNEI. V was shortened by 6 bases and J by 4 bases, with 18 bases between the two germline ends. The CDR3 loop spans 15 amino acids. The CDR3 DNA reads TGTGCCAGCAGGGAACGCGGAGGGCTCGGAGAGACCCAGTACTTC. This codes for CASRERGGLGETQYF.

V is TRBV28 and J is TRBJ1-3; D is possibly TRBD1 (6 bases). Germline loops: CDR1 MDHEN, CDR2 SYDVKM. The CDR3 extends over 18 amino acids. V shed 4 bases and J shed 2 bases, with 21 bases lying between them. CDR3 sequence reads: CASSYRELAQRAGNTIYF. The CDR3 DNA reads as TGTGCCAGCAGTTACAGGGAGTTGGCCCAAAGGGCTGGAAACACCATATATTTT.